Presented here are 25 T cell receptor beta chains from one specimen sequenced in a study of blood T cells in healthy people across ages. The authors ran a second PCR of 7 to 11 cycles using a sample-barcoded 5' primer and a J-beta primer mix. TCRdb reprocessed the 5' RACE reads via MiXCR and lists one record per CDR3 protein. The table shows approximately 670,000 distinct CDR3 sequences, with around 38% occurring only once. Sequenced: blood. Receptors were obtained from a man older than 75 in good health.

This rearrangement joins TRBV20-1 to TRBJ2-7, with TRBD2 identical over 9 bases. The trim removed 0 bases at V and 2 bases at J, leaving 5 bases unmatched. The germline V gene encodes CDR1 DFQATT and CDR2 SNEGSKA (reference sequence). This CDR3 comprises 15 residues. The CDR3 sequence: CSARESGRYTYEQYF. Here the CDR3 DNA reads TGCAGTGCTAGAGAAAGCGGGAGGTACACCTACGAGCAGTACTTC.

The CDR3 DNA reads as TGTGCCAGCAGCCCCTTGGGGTCCTCTCGACAGCGGGGATCCTACAATGAGCAGTTCTTC. Protein: CASSPLGSSRQRGSYNEQFF. The rearrangement joins TRBV7-2 to TRBJ2-1; 7 bases are shared with TRBD2. The trim removed 5 bases at V and 1 base at J, leaving 20 bases unmatched. CDR3 size: 20 residues. Germline V gives CDR1 SGHTA, CDR2 FQGNSA.

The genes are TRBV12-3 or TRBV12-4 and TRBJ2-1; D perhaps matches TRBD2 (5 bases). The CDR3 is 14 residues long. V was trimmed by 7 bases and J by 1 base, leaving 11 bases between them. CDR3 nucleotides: TGTGCCAGCACCCTACTAGGGTCCTACAATGAGCAGTTCTTC. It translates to CASTLLGSYNEQFF.

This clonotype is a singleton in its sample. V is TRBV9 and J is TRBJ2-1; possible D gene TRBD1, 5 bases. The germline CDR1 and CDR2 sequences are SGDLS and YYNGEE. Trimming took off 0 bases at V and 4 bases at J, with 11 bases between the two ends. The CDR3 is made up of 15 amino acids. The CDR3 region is CASSVVAGPYNEQFF. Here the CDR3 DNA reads TGTGCCAGCAGCGTAGTGGCAGGGCCGTACAATGAGCAGTTCTTC.

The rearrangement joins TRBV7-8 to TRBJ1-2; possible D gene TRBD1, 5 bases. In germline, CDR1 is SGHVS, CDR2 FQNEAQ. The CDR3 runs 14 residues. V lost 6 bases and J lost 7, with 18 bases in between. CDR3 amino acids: CASRLPQGIGGYTF. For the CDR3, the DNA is TGTGCCAGCAGACTTCCCCAGGGAATCGGTGGCTACACCTTC.

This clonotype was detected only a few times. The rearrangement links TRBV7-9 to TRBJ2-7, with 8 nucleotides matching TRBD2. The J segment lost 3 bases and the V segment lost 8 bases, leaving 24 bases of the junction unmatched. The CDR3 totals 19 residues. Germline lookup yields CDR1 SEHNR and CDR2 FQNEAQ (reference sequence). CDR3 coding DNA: TGTGCCAGCGGACCCCCCGATTGGGGGGTACGACTAGCGAGCTACGAGCAGTACTTC. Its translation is CASGPPDWGVRLASYEQYF. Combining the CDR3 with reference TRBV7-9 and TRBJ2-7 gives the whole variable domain DTGVSQNPRHKITKRGQNVTFRCDPISEHNRLYWYRQTLGQGPEFLTYFQNEAQLEKSRLLSDRFSAERPKGSFSTLEIQRTEQGDSAMYLCASGPPDWGVRLASYEQYFGPGTRLTVT.

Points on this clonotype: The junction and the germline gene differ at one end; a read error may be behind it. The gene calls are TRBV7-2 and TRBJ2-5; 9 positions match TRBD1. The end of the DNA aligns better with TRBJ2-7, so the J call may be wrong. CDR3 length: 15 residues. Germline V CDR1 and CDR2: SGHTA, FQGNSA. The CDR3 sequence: CAGSLTGTGFSEQYF. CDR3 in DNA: TGTGCCGGCAGCCTGACCGGGACAGGGTTCTCCGAGCAGTACTTC.

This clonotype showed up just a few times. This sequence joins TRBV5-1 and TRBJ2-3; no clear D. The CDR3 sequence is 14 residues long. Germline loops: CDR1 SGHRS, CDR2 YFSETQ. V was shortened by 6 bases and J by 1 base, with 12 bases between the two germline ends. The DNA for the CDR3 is TGCGCCAGCAAAATTCTCAGCGGCACAGATACGCAGTATTTT. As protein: CASKILSGTDTQYF.

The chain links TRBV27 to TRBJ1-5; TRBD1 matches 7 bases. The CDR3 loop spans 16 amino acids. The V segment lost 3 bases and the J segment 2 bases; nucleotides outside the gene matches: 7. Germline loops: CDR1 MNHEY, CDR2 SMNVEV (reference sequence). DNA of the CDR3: TGTGCCAGCAGTTTTTCCCGACAGGGCCGCAATCAGCCCCAGCATTTT. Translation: CASSFSRQGRNQPQHF.

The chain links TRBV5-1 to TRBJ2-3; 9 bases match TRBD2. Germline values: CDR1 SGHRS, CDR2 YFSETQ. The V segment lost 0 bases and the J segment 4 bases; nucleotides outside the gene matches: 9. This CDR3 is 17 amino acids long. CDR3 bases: TGCGCCAGCAGCTTGGGACTAGCGGACGCGCGGGCAGATACGCAGTATTTT. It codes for CASSLGLADARADTQYF.

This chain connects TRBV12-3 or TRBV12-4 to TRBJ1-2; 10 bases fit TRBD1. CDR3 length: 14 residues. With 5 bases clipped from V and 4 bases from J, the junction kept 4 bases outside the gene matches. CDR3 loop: CASSPGQGSYGYTF. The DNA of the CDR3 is TGTGCCAGCAGTCCGGGACAGGGGTCCTATGGCTACACCTTC.

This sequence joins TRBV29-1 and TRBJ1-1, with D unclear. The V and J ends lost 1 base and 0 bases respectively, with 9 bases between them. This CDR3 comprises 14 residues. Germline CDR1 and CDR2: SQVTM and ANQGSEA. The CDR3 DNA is TGCAGCGTTGAAGTTGGTACCTTGAACACTGAAGCTTTCTTT. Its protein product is CSVEVGTLNTEAFF.

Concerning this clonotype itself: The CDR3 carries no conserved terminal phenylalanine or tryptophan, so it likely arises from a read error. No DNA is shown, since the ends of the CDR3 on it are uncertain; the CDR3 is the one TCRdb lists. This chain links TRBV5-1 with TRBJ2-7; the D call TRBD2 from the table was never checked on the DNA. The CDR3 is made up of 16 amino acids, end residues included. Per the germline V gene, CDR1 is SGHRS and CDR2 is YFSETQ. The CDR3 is CASSPATSLLIYERYI.

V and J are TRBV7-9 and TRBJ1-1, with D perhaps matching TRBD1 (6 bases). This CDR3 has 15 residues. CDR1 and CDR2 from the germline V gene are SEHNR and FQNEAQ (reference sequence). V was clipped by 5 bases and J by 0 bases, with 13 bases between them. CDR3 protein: CASSEGGIVNTEAFF. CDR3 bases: TGTGCCAGCAGCGAAGGGGGTATAGTGAACACTGAAGCTTTCTTT.

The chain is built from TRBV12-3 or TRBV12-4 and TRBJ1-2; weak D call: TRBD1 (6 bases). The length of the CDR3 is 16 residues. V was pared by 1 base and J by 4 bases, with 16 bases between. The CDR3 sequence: CASSLGGGGLSYGYTF. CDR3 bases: TGTGCCAGCAGTTTAGGTGGGGGGGGCCTTAGCTATGGCTACACCTTC.

In DNA, the CDR3 is TGCAGTGCTAGCCGGGACTACTACAATGAGCAGTTCTTC. Its protein is CSASRDYYNEQFF. The chain employs TRBV20-1 and TRBJ2-1; 7 nucleotides match TRBD2. Germline V gene sequence: CDR1 DFQATT, CDR2 SNEGSKA (reference sequence). V dropped 3 bases and J dropped 3; count of bases not matched to a gene: 2. The CDR3 is 13 residues long.

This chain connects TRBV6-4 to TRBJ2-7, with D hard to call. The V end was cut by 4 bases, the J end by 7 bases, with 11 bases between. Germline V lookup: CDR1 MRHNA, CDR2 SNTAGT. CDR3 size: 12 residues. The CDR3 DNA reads TGTGCCAGCAGTGCCGCCGGCAATGAGCAGTACTTC. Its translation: CASSAAGNEQYF.

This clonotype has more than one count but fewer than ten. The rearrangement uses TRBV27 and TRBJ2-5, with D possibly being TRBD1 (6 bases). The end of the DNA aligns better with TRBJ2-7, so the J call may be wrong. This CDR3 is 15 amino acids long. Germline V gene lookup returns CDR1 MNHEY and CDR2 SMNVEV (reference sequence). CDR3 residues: CASSLRGGYVDEQYF. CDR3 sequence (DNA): TGTGCCAGCAGTTTAAGAGGGGGATATGTCGACGAGCAGTACTTC.

CDR3 protein: CASSSLLDYGYTF. The CDR3 DNA reads as TGTGCCAGCAGTTCCCTCCTGGACTATGGCTACACCTTC. The rearrangement joins TRBV12-3 or TRBV12-4 to TRBJ1-2; D is uncertain. The CDR3 is made up of 13 amino acids. Trimming took 4 bases from V and 3 from J, leaving 9 bases between them.

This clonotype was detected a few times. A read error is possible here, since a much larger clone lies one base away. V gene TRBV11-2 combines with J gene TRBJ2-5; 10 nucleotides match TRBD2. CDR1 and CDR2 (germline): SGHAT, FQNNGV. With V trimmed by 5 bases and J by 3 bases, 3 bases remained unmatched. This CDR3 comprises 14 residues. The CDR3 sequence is CASSVLAGEETQYF. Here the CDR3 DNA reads TGTGCCAGCAGCGTGCTAGCGGGAGAAGAGACCCAGTACTTC.

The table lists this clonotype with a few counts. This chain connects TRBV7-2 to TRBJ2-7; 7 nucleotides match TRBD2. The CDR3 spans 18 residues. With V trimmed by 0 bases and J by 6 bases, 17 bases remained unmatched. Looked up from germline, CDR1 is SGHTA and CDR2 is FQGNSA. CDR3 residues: CASSLARLRAGPVGEQYF. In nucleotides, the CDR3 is TGTGCCAGCAGCTTAGCTCGTTTAAGAGCGGGACCAGTGGGCGAGCAGTACTTC.

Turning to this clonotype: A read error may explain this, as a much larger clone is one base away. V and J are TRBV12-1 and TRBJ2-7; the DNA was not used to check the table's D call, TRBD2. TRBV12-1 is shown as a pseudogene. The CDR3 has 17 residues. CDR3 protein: CASSFVKVAGSRTEQYF. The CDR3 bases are TGTGCCAGCAGCTTTGTAAAGGTAGCGGGGTCCAGGACTGAGCAGTACTTC.

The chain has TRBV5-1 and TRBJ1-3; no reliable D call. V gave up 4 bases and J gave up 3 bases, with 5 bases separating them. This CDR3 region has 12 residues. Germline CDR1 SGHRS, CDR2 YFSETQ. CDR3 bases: TGCGCCAGCAGCAAAGATGGAAACACCATATATTTT. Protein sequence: CASSKDGNTIYF.

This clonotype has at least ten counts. CDR3 in amino acids: CSVDEGKTDTQYF. The CDR3 DNA is TGCAGCGTCGACGAGGGAAAGACAGATACGCAGTATTTT. The rearrangement links TRBV29-1 to TRBJ2-3, with D possibly TRBD2 on 5 matching bases. The CDR3 spans 13 residues. CDR1 is SQVTM and CDR2 is ANQGSEA in the germline V gene. Deletions cut 6 bases from V and 3 bases from J, with 13 bases between.

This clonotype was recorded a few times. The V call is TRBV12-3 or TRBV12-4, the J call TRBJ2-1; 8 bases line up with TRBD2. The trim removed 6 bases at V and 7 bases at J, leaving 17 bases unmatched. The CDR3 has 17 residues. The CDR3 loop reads CASSGRTSLNRGNEQFF. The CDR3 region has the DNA TGTGCCAGCAGCGGACGGACTAGCCTCAACCGAGGGAATGAGCAGTTCTTC.